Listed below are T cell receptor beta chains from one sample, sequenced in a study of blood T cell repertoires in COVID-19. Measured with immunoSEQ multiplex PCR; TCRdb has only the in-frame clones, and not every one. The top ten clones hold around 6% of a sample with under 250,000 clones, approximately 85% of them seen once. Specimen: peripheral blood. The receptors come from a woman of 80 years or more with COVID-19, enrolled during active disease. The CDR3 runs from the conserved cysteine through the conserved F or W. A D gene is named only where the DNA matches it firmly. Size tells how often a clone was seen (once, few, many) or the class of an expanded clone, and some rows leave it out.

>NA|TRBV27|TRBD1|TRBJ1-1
TGTGCCAGCAGCTCTCGCTCGCAGGGGGGCGGTGAAGCTTTCTTT
CASSSRSQGGGEAFF
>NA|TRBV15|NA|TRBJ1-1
TGTGCCACCAGCAGAGATCGAGGACAGATCCAGCGATTT
CATSRDRGQIQRF
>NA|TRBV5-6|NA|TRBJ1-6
TGTGCCAGCAGCCCCCGCGGGGGCTCCTATAATTCACCCCTCCACTTT
CASSPRGGSYNSPLHF
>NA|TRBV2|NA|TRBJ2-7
TGTGCCAGCAGGGACTTCCTCATGTCCTACGAGCAGTACTTC
CASRDFLMSYEQYF
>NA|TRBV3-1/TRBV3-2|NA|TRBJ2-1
TGTGCCAGCAGCCAAAAAGCGAATGAGCAGTTCTTC
CASSQKANEQFF
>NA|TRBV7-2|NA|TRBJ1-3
TGTGCCAGCAGCTTAGGGACAGTGGACTCTGGAAACACCATATATTTT
CASSLGTVDSGNTIYF
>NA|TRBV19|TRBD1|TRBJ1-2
TGTGCCAGTAGTAATGTCGGGACAGGGTTTTACGACTATGGCTACACCTTC
CASSNVGTGFYDYGYTF
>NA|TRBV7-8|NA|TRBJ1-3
TGTGCCAGCAGCTACGGAGGGAGCGGAAACACCATATATTTT
CASSYGGSGNTIYF
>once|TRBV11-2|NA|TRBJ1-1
TGTGCCAGCAGCATATCAGGGGTTAGGGCTGAAGCTTTCTTT
CASSISGVRAEAFF
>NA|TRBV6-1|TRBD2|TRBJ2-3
TGTGCCAGCAGTGAACTGACTAGCGGGGGTCGGGATACGCAGTATTTT
CASSELTSGGRDTQYF
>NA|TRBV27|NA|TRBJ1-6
TGTGCCAGCAACCCTAGCGGGGGACAAGGGGCACCCCTCCACTTT
CASNPSGGQGAPLHF
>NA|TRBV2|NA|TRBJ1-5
TGTGCCAGCAGCTCGAGGGGCCGGGGGGGTCTGCCCCAGCATTTT
CASSSRGRGGLPQHF
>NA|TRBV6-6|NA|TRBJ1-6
TGTGCCAGCAGTTACTCATCCCCAGGGTCTGGTTCACCCCTCCACTTT
CASSYSSPGSGSPLHF
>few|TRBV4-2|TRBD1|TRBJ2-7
TGTGCCAGCAGCCAAGCCGGGACAGGGGGCACCGAGCAGTACTTC
CASSQAGTGGTEQYF
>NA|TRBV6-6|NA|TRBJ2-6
TGTGCCAGCCTAAACTCTGGGGCCAACGTCCTGACTTTC
CASLNSGANVLTF
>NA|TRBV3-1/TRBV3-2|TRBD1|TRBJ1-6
TGTGCCAGCAGCCCGATTGGAGGGACAGCCGGTAATTCACCCCTCCACTTT
CASSPIGGTAGNSPLHF
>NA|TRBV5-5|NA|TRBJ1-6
TGTGCCAGCAGCTTGTCCCCACAGGGTTCAAGCTCCTATAATTCACCCCTCCACTTT
CASSLSPQGSSSYNSPLHF
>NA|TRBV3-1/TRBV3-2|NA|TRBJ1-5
TGTGCCAGCAGCCAAGGACAGGCACAACAGCCCCAGCATTTT
CASSQGQAQQPQHF
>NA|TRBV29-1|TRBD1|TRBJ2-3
TGCAGCGTCAGGACAGGTACAACAGATACGCAGTATTTT
CSVRTGTTDTQYF
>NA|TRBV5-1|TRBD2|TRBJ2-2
TGCGCCAGCACCCCCGGGACTAGCGGGGGCCCAACCCTCACCGGGGAGCTGTTTTTT
CASTPGTSGGPTLTGELFF
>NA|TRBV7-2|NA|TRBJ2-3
TGTGCCAGCAGCGCTATGTCCCTGAGCACAGATACGCAGTATTTT
CASSAMSLSTDTQYF
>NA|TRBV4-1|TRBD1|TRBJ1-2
TGCGCCAGCAGCCAGATCATCCTAAGGGGGCCTCCCTATGGCTACACCTTC
CASSQIILRGPPYGYTF
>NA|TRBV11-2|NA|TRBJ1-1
TGTGCCAGCAGCTTTAGTGAGATCAGGGGGAACACTGAAGCTTTCTTT
CASSFSEIRGNTEAFF
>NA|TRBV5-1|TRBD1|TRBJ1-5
TGCGCCAGCAGCCCCCGGTCAGGGGGGAATCAGCCCCAGCATTTT
CASSPRSGGNQPQHF
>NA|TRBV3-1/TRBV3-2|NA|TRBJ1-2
TGTGCCAGCAGCCAAGCCATCTATGGCTACACCTTC
CASSQAIYGYTF
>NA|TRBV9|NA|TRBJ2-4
TGTGCCAGCAGCGGCGGGGGCCCCTACATTCAGTACTTC
CASSGGGPYIQYF
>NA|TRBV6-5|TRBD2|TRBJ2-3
TGTGCCAGCAGGTCTAGCGGGGTACGCACAGATACGCAGTATTTT
CASRSSGVRTDTQYF
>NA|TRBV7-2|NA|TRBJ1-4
TGTGCCAGCAGCATGCGGGGAACGGGGTTTGAAAAACTGTTTTTT
CASSMRGTGFEKLFF
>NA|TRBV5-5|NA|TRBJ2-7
TGTGCCAGCAGCTTCGACAGGACCTACGAGCAGTACTTC
CASSFDRTYEQYF
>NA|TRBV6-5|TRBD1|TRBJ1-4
TGTGCCAGCAGCCCGGGACAGATGGATGAAAAACTGTTTTTT
CASSPGQMDEKLFF
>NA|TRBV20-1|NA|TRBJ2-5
TGCAGTGCTAGTTATATGACTACCCAAGAGACCCAGTACTTC
CSASYMTTQETQYF
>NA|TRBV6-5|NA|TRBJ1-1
TGTGCCAGCAGTATAACAGGGAACACTGAAGCTTTCTTT
CASSITGNTEAFF
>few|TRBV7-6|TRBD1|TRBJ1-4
TGTGCCAGCAGCCTCACCCTGGACAGGGCGAGAGAAAAACTGTTTTTT
CASSLTLDRAREKLFF
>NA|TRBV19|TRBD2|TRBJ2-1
TGTGCCAGTAGTCTAGCGGGGGGGCATAATGAGCAGTTCTTC
CASSLAGGHNEQFF
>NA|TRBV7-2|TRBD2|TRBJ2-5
TGTGCCAGCAGCTTAGGTCATGGAGCGGGGGGTTCCCAAGAGACCCAGTACTTC
CASSLGHGAGGSQETQYF
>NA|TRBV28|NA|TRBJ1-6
TGTGCCAGCAGTTTAGGGCCAGGAAACTCACCCCTCCACTTT
CASSLGPGNSPLHF
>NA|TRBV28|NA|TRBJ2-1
TGTGCCAGCAGATCTCCAGGTGGCGATGAGCAGTTCTTC
CASRSPGGDEQFF